These T cell receptor beta chains were read from a single sample in a study of long-term antiretroviral therapy in people with HIV. Sequencing used immunoSEQ multiplex PCR; TCRdb keeps in-frame clones, though not all of them. The sample includes 15,000 to 20,000 clones, roughly 79% of them seen just once. The sequences come from unsorted PBMCs, collected 2.2 years after starting antiretroviral therapy. The receptors shown here come from a man in his fifties or sixties with HIV. The CDR3 runs from the conserved cysteine through the conserved F or W. The order of the fields is J gene, V gene, clone size, D gene, CDR3 length, CDR3 protein, CDR3 DNA. D genes are given only for firm matches. Expanded clones are given a class, and other clones once, few, many or no size at all.

TRBJ2-7	TRBV4-3	once	TRBD1	16	CASSQDPRGPSYEQYF	TGCGCCAGCAGCCAAGATCCGAGGGGGCCGTCCTACGAGCAGTACTTC
TRBJ2-1	TRBV27	.	TRBD2	15	CASSLSRAGQNEQFF	TGTGCCAGCAGTTTATCGAGAGCGGGGCAGAATGAGCAGTTCTTC
TRBJ1-2	TRBV6-1	.	.	12	CASSEVGYGYTF	TGTGCCAGCAGTGAAGTCGGCTATGGCTACACCTTC
TRBJ2-4	TRBV7-9	.	TRBD1	16	CASSTNDRGTKNIQYF	TGTGCCAGCAGCACAAATGACAGGGGGACTAAAAACATTCAGTACTTC
TRBJ1-2	TRBV10-3	.	TRBD1	18	CAISEWGRGTGRNYGYTF	TGTGCCATCAGTGAGTGGGGGAGGGGGACAGGGAGGAACTATGGCTACACCTTC
TRBJ1-3	TRBV19	few	.	14	CASSPTGSGNTIYF	TGTGCCAGTAGTCCAACGGGCTCTGGAAACACCATATATTTT
TRBJ2-5	TRBV5-1	.	TRBD2	15	CASSWTSGRGETQYF	TGCGCCAGCAGCTGGACTAGCGGGAGGGGAGAGACCCAGTACTTC
TRBJ1-2	TRBV10-3	few	.	14	CAISELAGDYGYTF	TGTGCCATCAGTGAGTTGGCAGGGGACTATGGCTACACCTTC
TRBJ2-2	TRBV9	.	.	15	CASSVGGANTGELFF	TGTGCCAGCAGCGTAGGGGGAGCGAACACCGGGGAGCTGTTTTTT
TRBJ1-6	TRBV5-6	.	.	15	CASSLGGIWNSPLHF	TGTGCCAGCAGCTTGGGAGGGATTTGGAATTCACCCCTCCACTTT
TRBJ2-3	TRBV4-2	.	TRBD2	18	CASSYSGTSGGAKDTQYF	TGTGCCAGCAGCTATTCCGGGACTAGCGGGGGGGCCAAAGATACGCAGTATTTT
TRBJ1-2	TRBV6-5	.	.	14	CASQGAPPPYGYTF	TGTGCCAGTCAGGGTGCCCCACCCCCCTATGGCTACACCTTC
TRBJ2-2	TRBV11-2	.	.	13	CASSFRGSGELFF	TGTGCCAGCAGCTTCCGGGGGTCCGGGGAGCTGTTTTTT
TRBJ2-3	TRBV7-3	.	TRBD2	16	CASSAGISGGTDTQYF	TGTGCCAGCAGCGCCGGGATTAGCGGGGGGACAGATACGCAGTATTTT
TRBJ1-4	TRBV5-6	.	TRBD1	19	CASSLLRGQGGFQNEKLFF	TGTGCCAGCAGCTTGCTTCGAGGACAGGGCGGCTTCCAGAATGAAAAACTGTTTTTT
TRBJ1-1	TRBV7-3	.	.	13	CASSPSPNTEAFF	TGTGCCAGCAGCCCCTCGCCGAACACTGAAGCTTTCTTT
TRBJ2-2	TRBV5-1	.	.	15	CASSVGLSNTGELFF	TGCGCCAGCAGCGTCGGACTATCGAACACCGGGGAGCTGTTTTTT
TRBJ1-2	TRBV7-9	.	.	13	CASSPSPNYGYTF	TGTGCCAGCAGCCCCAGTCCCAACTATGGCTACACCTTC
TRBJ2-7	TRBV2	.	.	13	CASIIAPSYEQYF	TGTGCCAGCATAATAGCCCCTTCCTACGAGCAGTACTTC
TRBJ2-1	TRBV18	.	.	14	CASSPPPIYNEQFF	TGTGCCAGCTCACCACCCCCTATTTACAATGAGCAGTTCTTC
TRBJ2-2	TRBV7-2	few	TRBD1	15	CASSQGQLNTGELFF	TGTGCCAGCAGCCAGGGACAGCTTAACACCGGGGAGCTGTTTTTT
TRBJ2-6	TRBV7-3	.	.	16	CASSPRLGSGANVLTF	TGTGCCAGCAGCCCCCGTTTGGGCTCTGGGGCCAACGTCCTGACTTTC
TRBJ1-3	TRBV9	.	.	15	CASSVDGFSGNTIYF	TGTGCCAGCAGCGTAGACGGATTCTCTGGAAACACCATATATTTT
TRBJ2-1	TRBV7-9	once	TRBD2	16	CASSLLAGGGKDEQFF	TGTGCCAGCAGCCTTCTAGCGGGCGGGGGTAAGGATGAGCAGTTCTTC
TRBJ2-3	TRBV7-6	.	.	15	CASSLAAGSTDTQYF	TGTGCCAGCAGCTTAGCCGCGGGAAGCACAGATACGCAGTATTTT
TRBJ1-3	TRBV18	.	.	16	CASSPGHWSSGNTIYF	TGTGCCAGCTCACCTGGACATTGGAGCTCTGGAAACACCATATATTTT
TRBJ2-7	TRBV2	.	TRBD2	14	CASRVLAGGHEQYF	TGTGCCAGCAGAGTACTAGCGGGGGGGCACGAGCAGTACTTC
TRBJ2-7	TRBV4-2	.	.	13	CASSQPLDREQYF	TGTGCCAGCAGCCAACCTCTGGATAGGGAGCAGTACTTC
TRBJ2-7	TRBV2	few	TRBD1	15	CASTDPGQGFYEQYF	TGTGCCAGCACAGACCCGGGACAGGGATTTTACGAGCAGTACTTC
TRBJ2-7	TRBV28	.	.	15	CASRWTKHRNYEQYF	TGTGCCAGCAGATGGACCAAACACCGGAACTACGAGCAGTACTTC
TRBJ2-3	TRBV29-1	.	TRBD2	14	CSVEGLARTDTQYF	TGCAGCGTTGAGGGACTAGCGCGCACAGATACGCAGTATTTT
TRBJ1-5	TRBV28	.	.	15	CASKPGFHSNQPQHF	TGTGCCAGCAAACCCGGGTTCCATAGCAATCAGCCCCAGCATTTT
TRBJ1-4	TRBV6-1	.	.	16	CASSGGAALIGEKLFF	TGTGCCAGCAGTGGAGGGGCAGCCCTCATCGGGGAAAAACTGTTTTTT
TRBJ1-2	TRBV28	few	.	15	CASSSIARVPYGYTF	TGTGCCAGCAGTTCCATCGCCAGGGTTCCCTATGGCTACACCTTC
TRBJ2-7	TRBV5-4	.	.	14	CASSLADRGYEQYF	TGTGCCAGCAGCTTGGCTGATAGGGGATACGAGCAGTACTTC
TRBJ2-7	TRBV7-9	few	TRBD1	13	CASSPPGGYEQYF	TGTGCCAGCAGCCCTCCAGGGGGCTACGAGCAGTACTTC
TRBJ2-5	TRBV18	once	.	12	CASSRQQETQYF	TGTGCCAGCTCCCGACAGCAAGAGACCCAGTACTTC